This TCR beta chain was retrieved from a study of T cell changes during pregnancy in multiple sclerosis. The CDR3 is 12 residues long. Per the germline V gene, CDR1 is SNHLY and CDR2 is FYNNEI. V gave up 3 bases and J gave up 2 bases, with 5 bases separating them. Clones were sequenced by immunoSEQ multiplex PCR, and TCRdb holds only the in-frame ones, with some missing. The data hold around 59,000 clones, with almost 95% observed a single time. The V call is TRBV2, the J call TRBJ2-7; D unclear. The source of this sequence is a female donor with multiple sclerosis, enrolled in a pregnancy study. This specimen was peripheral blood, taken in the first trimester of pregnancy. This chain's CDR3 is CASSEGPYEQYF. Written as DNA, the CDR3 is TGTGCCAGCAGTGAGGGCCCCTACGAGCAGTACTTC.